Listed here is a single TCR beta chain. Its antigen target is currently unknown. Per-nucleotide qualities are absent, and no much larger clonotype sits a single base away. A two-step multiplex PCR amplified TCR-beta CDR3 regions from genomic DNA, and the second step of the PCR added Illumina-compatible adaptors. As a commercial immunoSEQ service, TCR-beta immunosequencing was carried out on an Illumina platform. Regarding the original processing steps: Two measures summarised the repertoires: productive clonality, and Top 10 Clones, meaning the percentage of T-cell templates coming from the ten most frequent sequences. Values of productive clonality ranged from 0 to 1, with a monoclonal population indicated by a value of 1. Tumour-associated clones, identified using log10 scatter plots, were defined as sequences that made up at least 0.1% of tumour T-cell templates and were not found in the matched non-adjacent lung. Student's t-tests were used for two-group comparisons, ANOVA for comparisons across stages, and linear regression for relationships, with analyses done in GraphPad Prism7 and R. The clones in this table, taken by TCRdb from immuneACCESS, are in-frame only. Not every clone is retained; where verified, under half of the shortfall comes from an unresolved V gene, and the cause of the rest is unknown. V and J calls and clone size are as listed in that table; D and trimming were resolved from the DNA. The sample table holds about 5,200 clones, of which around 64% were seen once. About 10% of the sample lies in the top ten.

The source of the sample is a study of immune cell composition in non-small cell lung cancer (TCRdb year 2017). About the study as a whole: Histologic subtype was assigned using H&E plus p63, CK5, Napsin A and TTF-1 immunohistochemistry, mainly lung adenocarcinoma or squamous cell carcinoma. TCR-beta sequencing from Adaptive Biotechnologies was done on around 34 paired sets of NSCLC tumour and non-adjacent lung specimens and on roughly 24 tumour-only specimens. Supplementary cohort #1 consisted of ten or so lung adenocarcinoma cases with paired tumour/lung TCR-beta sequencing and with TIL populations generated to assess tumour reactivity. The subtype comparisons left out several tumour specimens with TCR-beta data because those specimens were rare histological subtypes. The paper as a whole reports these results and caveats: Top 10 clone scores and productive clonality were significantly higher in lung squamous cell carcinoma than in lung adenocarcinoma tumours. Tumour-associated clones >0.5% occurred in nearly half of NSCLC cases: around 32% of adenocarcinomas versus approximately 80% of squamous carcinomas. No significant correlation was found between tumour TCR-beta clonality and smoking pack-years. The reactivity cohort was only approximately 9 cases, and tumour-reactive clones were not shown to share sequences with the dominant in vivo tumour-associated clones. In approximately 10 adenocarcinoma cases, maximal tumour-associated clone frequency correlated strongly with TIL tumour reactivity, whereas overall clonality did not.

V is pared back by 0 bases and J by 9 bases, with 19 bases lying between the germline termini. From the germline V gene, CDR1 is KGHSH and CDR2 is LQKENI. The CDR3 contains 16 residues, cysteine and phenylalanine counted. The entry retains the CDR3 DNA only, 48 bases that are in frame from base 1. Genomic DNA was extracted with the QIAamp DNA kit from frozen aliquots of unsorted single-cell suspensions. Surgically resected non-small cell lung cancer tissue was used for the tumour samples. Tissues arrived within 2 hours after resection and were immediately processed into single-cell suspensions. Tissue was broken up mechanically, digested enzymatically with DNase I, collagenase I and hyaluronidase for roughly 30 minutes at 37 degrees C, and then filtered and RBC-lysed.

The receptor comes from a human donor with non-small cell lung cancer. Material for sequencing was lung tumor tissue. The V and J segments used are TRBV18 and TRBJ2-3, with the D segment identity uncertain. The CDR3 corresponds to CASSPPYGPAPSTQYF. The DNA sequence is TGTGCCAGCTCACCACCTTACGGTCCCGCACCCTCCACGCAGTATTTT. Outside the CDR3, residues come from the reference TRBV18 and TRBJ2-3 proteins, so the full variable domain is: NAGVMQNPRHLVRRRGQEARLRCSPMKGHSHVYWYRQLPEEGLKFMVYLQKENIIDESGMPKERFSAEFPKEGPSILRIQQVVRGDSAAYFCASSPPYGPAPSTQYFGPGTRLTVL.